Below, 28 T cell receptor beta chains from the same sample are listed, as sequenced in a study of human T cells and chemical hapten exposure. Time point specified: patch test 1, 2 weeks after DPC sensitization. As to treatment: therapeutic diphenylcyclopropenone sensitization with weekly scalp DPC. TCRdb called the RACE reads again in MiXCR, with one record for every CDR3 protein. The sample has approximately 90,000 distinct CDR3 sequences, over 10% seen once; the top ten hold over 2%. Material: whole blood, obtained in connection with sensitization to the hapten diphenylcyclopropenone (DPC). These receptors came from a woman between 35 and 50 years old with alopecia areata. Some clones in this sample may be carry-over from other donors' samples.

The chain links TRBV28 to TRBJ2-7, with D perhaps matching TRBD2 (6 bases). V lost 3 bases, J lost 5 bases, and 11 bases lay in between. This CDR3 is built from 13 residues. Germline V lookup: CDR1 MDHEN, CDR2 SYDVKM. The chain's CDR3 is CASSFGLANEQYF. The CDR3, as DNA: TGTGCCAGCAGTTTTGGGCTAGCGAACGAGCAGTACTTC.

This clonotype was seen at least ten times. The chain carries TRBV20-1 and TRBJ1-1; D gene uncertain. The CDR3 length is 14 residues. The germline gives CDR1 DFQATT, CDR2 SNEGSKA (reference sequence). Trimming stripped 5 bases from V and 5 bases from J, with 18 bases between. The CDR3 spells CSAPPDWAGTEAFF. The CDR3 nucleotides are TGCAGTGCTCCCCCCGACTGGGCGGGGACTGAAGCTTTCTTT.

The sample holds a few counts of this clonotype. The V and J genes are TRBV2 and TRBJ2-2, with a possible D match to TRBD1 (6 bases). V was clipped by 5 bases and J by 0 bases, with 10 bases between them. The CDR3 is 15 amino acids. Germline V gene lookup returns CDR1 SNHLY and CDR2 FYNNEI. The CDR3 reads CASSFQGSNTGELFF. In nucleotides, the CDR3 is TGTGCCAGCAGTTTTCAGGGGTCGAACACCGGGGAGCTGTTTTTT.

This clonotype was detected a few times. The rearrangement uses TRBV28 and TRBJ2-7; D remains unclear. This CDR3 contains 12 residues. Deletions cut 6 bases from V and 9 bases from J, with 15 bases between. Germline lookup yields CDR1 MDHEN and CDR2 SYDVKM. CDR3 protein: CASSPPLFVQYF. The CDR3 coding sequence is TGTGCCAGCAGCCCCCCCCTTTTTGTGCAGTACTTC.

Many counts were recorded for this clonotype. CDR3 loop: CASGQGVNSYEQFF. The CDR3 DNA is TGTGCCAGCGGCCAGGGGGTAAATTCGTATGAGCAGTTCTTC. This chain connects TRBV9 to TRBJ2-1; 7 bases agree with TRBD1. With 7 bases clipped from V and 8 bases from J, the junction kept 12 bases outside the gene matches. Looked up from germline, CDR1 is SGDLS and CDR2 is YYNGEE. CDR3 length: 14 residues. Filled out from reference TRBV9 and TRBJ2-1, the complete variable domain reads DSGVTQTPKHLITATGQRVTLRCSPRSGDLSVYWYQQSLDQGLQFLIQYYNGEERAKGNILERFSAQQFPDLHSELNLSSLELGDSALYFCASGQGVNSYEQFFGPGTRLTVL.

This clonotype was recorded at least ten times. The chain has TRBV27 and TRBJ1-6; D might be TRBD1 (5 bases). The CDR3 consists of 15 residues. Trimming pared 10 bases from V and 0 bases from J, leaving 13 bases between. Per germline, CDR1 MNHEY and CDR2 SMNVEV (reference sequence). DNA of the CDR3: TGTGCCACCCGGGGCAGCAGCTCCTATAATTCACCCCTCCACTTT. Protein sequence: CATRGSSSYNSPLHF.

In its sample, this clonotype was seen a few times. The chain has TRBV11-2 and TRBJ2-1; D call uncertain. V lost 2 bases, J lost 9 bases, and 8 bases lay in between. The CDR3 is 12 residues long. Per the germline V gene, CDR1 is SGHAT and CDR2 is FQNNGV. The CDR3 nucleotides read TGTGCCAGCAGCTTATCCGAGAGTGAGCAGTTCTTC. Translating gives CASSLSESEQFF.

Only a few counts were recorded for this clonotype. The chain has TRBV21-1 and TRBJ2-7. TRBV21-1 is a pseudogene locus. This CDR3 is built from 12 residues. The CDR3 region is CASQVLAYEQYF. The CDR3 bases are TGTGCCAGCCAGGTACTGGCCTACGAGCAGTACTTC.

This clonotype turned up a few times. The rearrangement joins TRBV18 to TRBJ1-2; 9 bases fit TRBD1. The ends lost 4 bases at V and 8 bases at J; junction bases unmatched: 5. CDR3 length: 13 amino acids. CDR1 is KGHSH, CDR2 LQKENI, per germline. The CDR3 coding sequence is TGTGCCAGCTCACTGGACAGGGGTAGAGGCTACACCTTC. It codes for CASSLDRGRGYTF.

In this sample, this clonotype turned up many times. The rearrangement links TRBV29-1 to TRBJ2-5; D is unclear. The CDR3 contains 11 residues. The germline CDR1 and CDR2 sequences are SQVTM and ANQGSEA. V gave up 5 bases and J gave up 7 bases, with 11 bases separating them. The CDR3 is CSVIVTGTQYF. CDR3 DNA: TGCAGCGTTATCGTAACCGGGACCCAGTACTTC.

The J gene is TRBJ2-2, the V gene TRBV4-3; D is possibly TRBD1 (6 bases). Between the trimmed V and J ends, which lost 4 bases and 7 bases, there was a span of 19 bases. CDR3 length equals 16 residues. CDR1 is LGHNA and CDR2 is YSLEER in the germline V gene. The CDR3, as DNA: TGCGCCAGCAGCCTAGGCGTCCCAGGGGTCGGCGGGGAGCTGTTTTTT. Translated: CASSLGVPGVGGELFF.

This clonotype was seen repeatedly, ten times or more. The rearrangement links TRBV6-5 to TRBJ2-3; D remains ambiguous. Trimming pared 0 bases from V and 2 bases from J, leaving 9 bases between. The CDR3 extends over 15 amino acids. CDR1 is MNHEY and CDR2 is SVGAGI in the germline V gene. The CDR3: CASSYSSRLTDTQYF. As DNA, the CDR3 is TGTGCCAGCAGTTACTCATCCCGCCTCACAGATACGCAGTATTTT.

The gene calls are TRBV5-1 and TRBJ2-3; D call uncertain. The germline V gene encodes CDR1 SGHRS and CDR2 YFSETQ. CDR3 length: 16 residues. Trimming stripped 0 bases from V and 0 bases from J, with 11 bases between. Here the CDR3 reads CASSLAVDHSTDTQYF. The DNA for the CDR3 is TGCGCCAGCAGCTTGGCCGTTGACCACAGCACAGATACGCAGTATTTT.

This clonotype was detected ten times or more. CDR3 sequence reads: CSASHGQNTEAFF. The CDR3 region has the DNA TGCAGTGCTAGCCATGGACAGAACACTGAAGCTTTCTTT. V gene TRBV20-1 combines with J gene TRBJ1-1; TRBD1 is a possible D gene (5 bases). Germline lookup yields CDR1 DFQATT and CDR2 SNEGSKA (reference sequence). The CDR3 loop spans 13 amino acids. Trimming cost V 3 bases and J 1 base, with 9 bases left between them.

V gene TRBV20-1 combines with J gene TRBJ1-6, with 8 bases fitting TRBD1. The J segment lost 8 bases and the V segment lost 8 bases, leaving 5 bases of the junction unmatched. The CDR3 spans 12 residues. Germline V CDR1 and CDR2: DFQATT, SNEGSKA (reference sequence). CDR3 DNA sequence: TGCAGTCCCGGACAGGGCGATTCACCCCTCCACTTT. Amino acid sequence: CSPGQGDSPLHF.

This clonotype occurred once. Given a much more abundant clone one base away, this may be a read error. V is TRBV12-3 or TRBV12-4 and J is TRBJ2-2; TRBD2 matches at 9 bases. The CDR3 length is 15 residues. The CDR3 loop is CASSFRGRETGELLF. The DNA of the CDR3 is TGTGCCAGCAGTTTTCGCGGGAGGGAGACCGGGGAGCTGCTTTTT.

The V call is TRBV9, the J call TRBJ2-1; either TRBD1 or TRBD2 may supply D (5 bases each). The CDR3 consists of 14 residues. Germline V CDR1 and CDR2: SGDLS, YYNGEE. Trimming removed 1 base from V and 9 bases from J, with 14 bases in between. The CDR3 spells CASSVYGAYAEQFF. CDR3 in DNA: TGTGCCAGCAGCGTATACGGGGCCTATGCTGAGCAGTTCTTC.

The chain recombines TRBV12-3 or TRBV12-4 with TRBJ1-5, with D unclear. CDR3 size: 14 residues. Trimming took 0 bases from V and 6 from J, leaving 9 bases between them. The CDR3 spells CASSLAGNGQPQHF. In DNA, the CDR3 is TGTGCCAGCAGTTTAGCTGGGAACGGTCAGCCCCAGCATTTT.

The V and J genes are TRBV27 and TRBJ1-6, with 9 positions matching TRBD1. V gave up 6 bases and J gave up 6 bases; unmatched junction bases: 6. The CDR3 is made up of 15 amino acids. In germline, CDR1 is MNHEY, CDR2 SMNVEV (reference sequence). This chain's CDR3 is CASRGQGLPNSPLHF. In nucleotides, the CDR3 is TGTGCCAGCAGGGGACAGGGATTGCCTAATTCACCCCTCCACTTT.

This clonotype was counted only a few times. V gene TRBV4-1 combines with J gene TRBJ1-2; D gene ambiguous. CDR1 is MGHRA and CDR2 is YSYEKL in the germline V gene. V lost 1 base to trimming and J lost 0 bases, with 12 bases between them. The CDR3 sequence is 16 residues long. The CDR3 is CASSQGLAATNYGYTF. The CDR3 DNA follows: TGCGCCAGCAGCCAAGGTCTAGCGGCTACTAACTATGGCTACACCTTC.

This clonotype was counted ten times or more. The chain has TRBV20-1 and TRBJ2-2; D unresolved. CDR1 is DFQATT, CDR2 SNEGSKA, per germline (reference sequence). This CDR3 contains 14 residues. The V end was cut by 4 bases, the J end by 5 bases, with 14 bases between. CDR3 nucleotides: TGCAGTGCTACAGACTCATCTTCAACCGGGGAGCTGTTTTTT. This codes for CSATDSSSTGELFF.

This clonotype was seen a few times. One junction end does not reproduce the germline sequence, and a read error may be involved. The chain has TRBV12-3 or TRBV12-4 and TRBJ2-1, with 10 bases aligning to TRBD2. This CDR3 contains 10 residues. The CDR3 nucleotides are TGTGCCAGCAGTCTAGCGGGAGTCTTCTTC. It is translated as CASSLAGVFF.

CDR3 protein: CASSPPPRLAGRETQYF. The CDR3 bases are TGTGCCAGCAGCCCCCCCCCCAGACTAGCGGGAAGGGAGACCCAGTACTTC. The genes are TRBV7-9 and TRBJ2-5, with TRBD2 matching over 11 bases. CDR3 length equals 17 residues. The junction had 13 bases not matched to a gene; V was cut back by 5 bases and J by 5 bases. CDR1 is SEHNR, CDR2 FQNEAQ, per germline (reference sequence). The full variable domain, rest sourced from reference TRBV7-9 and TRBJ2-5, is DTGVSQNPRHKITKRGQNVTFRCDPISEHNRLYWYRQTLGQGPEFLTYFQNEAQLEKSRLLSDRFSAERPKGSFSTLEIQRTEQGDSAMYLCASSPPPRLAGRETQYFGPGTRLLVL.

This clonotype showed up just a few times. V is TRBV5-4 and J is TRBJ1-2; 8 nucleotides match TRBD1. Germline values: CDR1 SGHNT, CDR2 YYREEE (reference sequence). The CDR3 has 16 residues. The V gene end was trimmed by 5 bases and the J gene end by 1 base; junction bases not matched to a gene: 10. The CDR3 region is CASSPGGTGRNYGYTF. The CDR3 nucleotides read TGTGCCAGCAGTCCGGGGGGGACAGGACGTAACTATGGCTACACCTTC.

The gene calls are TRBV11-1 and TRBJ2-5; no definite D call. V shed 3 bases and J shed 5 bases, with 10 bases lying between them. Germline V gene lookup returns CDR1 SGHAT and CDR2 FQDESV (reference sequence). The CDR3 length is 13 residues. The CDR3 sequence is CASSLATWETQYF. The CDR3 bases are TGTGCCAGCAGCTTGGCGACGTGGGAGACCCAGTACTTC.

This clonotype was counted only a few times. The chain carries TRBV6-2 or TRBV6-3 and TRBJ2-3, with D hard to call. Germline loops: CDR1 MNHEY, CDR2 SVGEGT. V shed 2 bases and J shed 4 bases, with 7 bases lying between them. There are 13 residues in the CDR3. DNA of the CDR3: TGTGCCAGCAGTTACAACGGTGCAGATACGCAGTATTTT. Amino acids: CASSYNGADTQYF.

This clonotype occurred many times. The chain couples TRBV27 to TRBJ2-5; no clear D. Looked up from germline, CDR1 is MNHEY and CDR2 is SMNVEV (reference sequence). This CDR3 comprises 13 residues. The V end was cut by 5 bases, the J end by 7 bases, with 14 bases between. The CDR3 coding sequence is TGTGCCAGCAGTGGCCGAGCAGACGGGACCCAGTACTTC. Its translation: CASSGRADGTQYF.

This clonotype was recorded a few times. V gene TRBV28 combines with J gene TRBJ1-5; perhaps TRBD1 as D (5 bases). Germline V lookup: CDR1 MDHEN, CDR2 SYDVKM. The CDR3 totals 13 residues. Trimming left V 3 bases short and J 6 bases short, with 9 bases between. The CDR3 nucleotides are TGTGCCAGCAGTTTGGGGGGGTCTCAGCCCCAGCATTTT. This codes for CASSLGGSQPQHF.